The 30 T cell receptor beta chains reported below all come from one sample, sequenced in a study of long-term antiretroviral therapy in people with HIV. Version v3.0 of the immunoSEQ assay ran at survey level. Assay used: immunoSEQ multiplex PCR; TCRdb lists only in-frame clones, some missing. The sample consists of 12,000 or so clones, 82% of them appearing once. Sample: unsorted PBMCs, taken just over 8 years after starting antiretroviral therapy. The receptors here all came from a middle-aged man with HIV.

The V and J genes are TRBV10-3 and TRBJ1-5; possible D gene TRBD1, 6 bases. The germline V gene has CDR1 ENHRY and CDR2 SYGVKD. The CDR3 contains 14 residues. V was shortened by 0 bases and J by 4 bases, with 7 bases between the two germline ends. CDR3 bases: TGTGCCATCAGTGAGTCGCAGGGGAATCAGCCCCAGCATTTT. The encoded protein is CAISESQGNQPQHF.

V gene TRBV5-6 combines with J gene TRBJ2-6; D may be TRBD2 (5 bases). V lost 2 bases and J 0 bases, leaving 12 bases between the germline ends. This CDR3 contains 17 residues. Per the germline V gene, CDR1 is SGHDT and CDR2 is YYEEEE. The CDR3 DNA sequence: TGTGCCAGCAGCTTCCTCGGGGTTAGCTCTGGGGCCAACGTCCTGACTTTC. This gives the protein CASSFLGVSSGANVLTF. Looking up the rest from reference TRBV5-6 and TRBJ2-6 gives the full variable domain: DAGVTQSPTHLIKTRGQQVTLRCSPKSGHDTVSWYQQALGQGPQFIFQYYEEEERQRGNFPDRFSGHQFPNYSSELNVNALLLGDSALYLCASSFLGVSSGANVLTFGAGSRLTVL.

The V and J genes are TRBV9 and TRBJ2-7, with D perhaps TRBD2 (5 bases). The germline gives CDR1 SGDLS, CDR2 YYNGEE. V dropped 0 bases and J dropped 4 bases, with 14 bases sitting between them. This CDR3 has 15 residues. The CDR3 DNA reads TGTGCCAGCAGCGTAGACTGGACTTGGAGTTACGAGCAGTACTTC. Amino acids: CASSVDWTWSYEQYF.

The chain links TRBV16 to TRBJ1-2; D is ambiguous. In germline, CDR1 is KGHSY, CDR2 FQNENV. The CDR3 loop spans 13 amino acids. Trimming stripped 3 bases from V and 0 bases from J, with 5 bases between. CDR3 DNA sequence: TGTGCCAGCAGCCATACAGCTAACTATGGCTACACCTTC. Its translation: CASSHTANYGYTF.

The chain is built from TRBV27 and TRBJ2-3; D may match TRBD1 or TRBD2 (5 bases each). This CDR3 has 13 amino acids. CDR1 and CDR2 from the germline V gene are MNHEY and SMNVEV (reference sequence). Trimming cost V 6 bases and J 5 bases, with 12 bases left between them. CDR3 in amino acids: CASRPGPGDTQYF. The CDR3, as DNA: TGTGCCAGCAGGCCGGGGCCGGGAGATACGCAGTATTTT.

The chain links TRBV5-6 to TRBJ2-7, with no clear D. Germline V CDR1 and CDR2: SGHDT, YYEEEE. Trimming removed 2 bases at V and 0 bases at J, with 9 bases between. The CDR3 has 14 residues. The CDR3 loop is CASSLLVSSYEQYF. CDR3 nucleotides: TGTGCCAGCAGCTTACTGGTGAGCTCCTACGAGCAGTACTTC. Full variable domain (remainder filled in from reference TRBV5-6 and TRBJ2-7): DAGVTQSPTHLIKTRGQQVTLRCSPKSGHDTVSWYQQALGQGPQFIFQYYEEEERQRGNFPDRFSGHQFPNYSSELNVNALLLGDSALYLCASSLLVSSYEQYFGPGTRLTVT.

V usage is TRBV6-1 and J usage is TRBJ1-6; 7 bases are a match to TRBD1. The CDR3 contains 14 residues. The V gene end was trimmed by 7 bases and the J gene end by 8 bases; junction bases not matched to a gene: 8. From germline, CDR1 is MNHNS and CDR2 SASEGT. CDR3 protein: CASTRTGAYSPLHF. As DNA, the CDR3 is TGTGCCAGCACTCGAACAGGGGCCTATTCACCCCTCCACTTT.

CDR3 sequence: CASSLVGGEYNEQFF. CDR3 sequence (DNA): TGTGCCAGCAGCTTAGTGGGGGGGGAATACAATGAGCAGTTCTTC. This chain uses TRBV11-2 with TRBJ2-1; 7 bases line up with TRBD2. CDR1 SGHAT and CDR2 FQNNGV come from the germline V gene. The J segment lost 4 bases and the V segment lost 1 base, leaving 4 bases of the junction unmatched. This CDR3 spans 15 amino acids.

V gene TRBV29-1 combines with J gene TRBJ2-7, with TRBD1 matching 8 bases. Germline CDR1 and CDR2: SQVTM and ANQGSEA. The CDR3 length is 14 residues. V lost 1 base to trimming and J lost 3 bases; unmatched junction nucleotides: 5. This CDR3 is CSVEGTGTGYEQYF. CDR3 sequence (DNA): TGCAGCGTTGAAGGGACCGGGACAGGCTACGAGCAGTACTTC.

The V call is TRBV28, the J call TRBJ2-3; 8 nucleotides agree with TRBD2. V shed 7 bases and J 2 bases; nucleotides not matched to a gene: 11. CDR1 is MDHEN, CDR2 SYDVKM, per germline. This CDR3 is built from 16 residues. CDR3 in DNA: TGTGCCAGCACCCCGGGGAGCGGGGGAGACACAGATACGCAGTATTTT. Translating it yields CASTPGSGGDTDTQYF. The full variable domain, in which reference TRBV28 and TRBJ2-3 provide the parts outside the CDR3, is DVKVTQSSRYLVKRTGEKVFLECVQDMDHENMFWYRQDPGLGLRLIYFSYDVKMKEKGDIPEGYSVSREKKERFSLILESASTNQTSMYLCASTPGSGGDTDTQYFGPGTRLTVL.

This rearrangement joins TRBV9 to TRBJ2-6; 7 nucleotides line up with TRBD2. Germline-derived CDR1 and CDR2 are SGDLS and YYNGEE. The CDR3 totals 17 residues. V shed 2 bases, J shed 0 bases, and the junction held 5 bases outside the gene matches. The CDR3 reads CASSVQRGLSGANVLTF. DNA for the CDR3: TGTGCCAGCAGCGTTCAGCGGGGCCTCTCTGGGGCCAACGTCCTGACTTTC. Filled out from reference TRBV9 and TRBJ2-6, the complete variable domain reads DSGVTQTPKHLITATGQRVTLRCSPRSGDLSVYWYQQSLDQGLQFLIQYYNGEERAKGNILERFSAQQFPDLHSELNLSSLELGDSALYFCASSVQRGLSGANVLTFGAGSRLTVL.

The CDR3: CASSLAGTSGGYEQYF. Here the CDR3 DNA reads TGTGCCAGCAGCTTAGCGGGAACTAGCGGGGGCTACGAGCAGTACTTC. The chain combines TRBV7-8 with TRBJ2-7; 11 nucleotides line up with TRBD2. V shed 0 bases, J shed 3 bases, and the junction held 4 bases outside the gene matches. The germline CDR1 and CDR2 sequences are SGHVS and FQNEAQ. The CDR3 has 16 amino acids.

This rearrangement joins TRBV7-9 to TRBJ2-2, with D possibly matching TRBD2 (6 bases). This CDR3 has 16 amino acids. The ends were cut back, 4 bases at V and 5 bases at J, with 17 bases in the middle. Germline V gene lookup returns CDR1 SEHNR and CDR2 FQNEAQ (reference sequence). Here the CDR3 reads CASSYRDPGGTGELFF. The CDR3 DNA sequence: TGTGCCAGCAGCTACCGGGACCCCGGAGGGACCGGGGAGCTGTTTTTT.

This clone was seen a few times. The chain has TRBV30 and TRBJ1-6, with D possibly matching TRBD1 (6 bases). Trimming shortened V by 0 bases and J by 5 bases, and 8 bases separated the two germline ends. The CDR3 extends over 14 amino acids. Germline V gene lookup returns CDR1 GTSNPN and CDR2 SVGIG (reference sequence). CDR3 nucleotides: TGTGCCTGGAGTGTCGGGACACATAATTCACCCCTCCACTTT. It codes for CAWSVGTHNSPLHF.

This clone came up a few times. This chain links TRBV20-1 with TRBJ2-1; unclear D gene. The CDR3 length is 11 residues. Germline CDR1 is DFQATT and CDR2 is SNEGSKA (reference sequence). V was cut by 0 bases and J by 5 bases, with 2 bases left in between. CDR3 nucleotides: TGCAGTGCTAGAGAAGACAATGAGCAGTTCTTC. It specifies CSAREDNEQFF.

This clone rates as medium-sized. V and J are TRBV5-6 and TRBJ1-6; no clear D. CDR3 length: 16 amino acids. Trimming took 1 base from V and 4 from J, leaving 12 bases between them. The germline V gene encodes CDR1 SGHDT and CDR2 YYEEEE. CDR3 protein: CASSLRPPDYNSPLHF. DNA of the CDR3: TGTGCCAGCAGCTTGCGGCCGCCAGATTATAATTCACCCCTCCACTTT.

This chain uses TRBV7-9 with TRBJ2-5, with TRBD1 identical over 7 bases. Germline CDR1 is SEHNR and CDR2 is FQNEAQ (reference sequence). CDR3 size: 16 residues. V gave up 6 bases and J gave up 4 bases; unmatched junction bases: 14. CDR3 protein: CASREGAGGVGETQYF. In DNA, the CDR3 is TGTGCCAGCAGGGAAGGGGCAGGGGGAGTCGGAGAGACCCAGTACTTC.

This clone showed up just a few times. The chain carries TRBV6-1 and TRBJ1-1, with 7 bases lining up with TRBD1. There are 19 residues in the CDR3. CDR1 is MNHNS and CDR2 is SASEGT in the germline V gene. V was clipped by 2 bases and J by 0 bases; unmatched bases: 15. This CDR3 is CASSEIWRRGTVVNTEAFF. DNA of the CDR3: TGTGCCAGCAGTGAAATTTGGAGGAGGGGGACAGTTGTGAACACTGAAGCTTTCTTT.

This chain joins TRBV5-5 and TRBJ1-1; TRBD1 matches 8 bases. CDR3 length equals 13 residues. CDR1 is SGHKS, CDR2 YYEKEE, per germline (reference sequence). The J segment lost 5 bases and the V segment lost 5 bases, leaving 5 bases of the junction unmatched. As DNA, the CDR3 is TGTGCCAGCAGGGGGACAGGCGTAACTGAAGCTTTCTTT. Its protein product is CASRGTGVTEAFF.

The chain is built from TRBV7-9 and TRBJ1-5; D is unclear. CDR1 and CDR2 from the germline V gene are SEHNR and FQNEAQ (reference sequence). The CDR3 length is 14 residues. Trimming cost V 3 bases and J 4 bases, with 10 bases left between them. The CDR3 region is CASSLGFGNQPQHF. In nucleotides, the CDR3 is TGTGCCAGCAGCTTGGGATTTGGGAATCAGCCCCAGCATTTT. Full variable domain (missing parts from reference TRBV7-9 and TRBJ1-5): DTGVSQNPRHKITKRGQNVTFRCDPISEHNRLYWYRQTLGQGPEFLTYFQNEAQLEKSRLLSDRFSAERPKGSFSTLEIQRTEQGDSAMYLCASSLGFGNQPQHFGDGTRLSIL.

This rearrangement joins TRBV2 to TRBJ1-5, with 9 bases aligning to TRBD1. V lost 4 bases, J lost 11 bases, and 12 bases stayed unmatched. This CDR3 is 15 amino acids long. Per the germline V gene, CDR1 is SNHLY and CDR2 is FYNNEI. The CDR3 protein is CASSGQGGNFGSQHF. The DNA for the CDR3 is TGTGCCAGCAGTGGACAGGGGGGTAATTTCGGGTCCCAGCATTTT.

This rearrangement joins TRBV5-8 to TRBJ2-7; no clear D. Germline V CDR1 and CDR2: SGHTS, YDEGEE. The germline V and J ends were trimmed by 0 bases and 0 bases, with 4 bases remaining between them. The CDR3 extends over 13 amino acids. The CDR3 is CASSLVSSYEQYF. The DNA of the CDR3 is TGTGCCAGCAGCTTGGTGAGCTCCTACGAGCAGTACTTC.

The CDR3 region has the DNA TGTGCCAGCAGCTCCCGACTAGCGGGGGGGACCTACAATGAGCAGTTCTTC. Amino acids: CASSSRLAGGTYNEQFF. This chain links TRBV11-3 with TRBJ2-1, with TRBD2 identical over 14 bases. The CDR3 runs to 17 residues. The V gene end was trimmed by 4 bases and the J gene end by 2 bases; junction bases not matched to a gene: 4. In germline, CDR1 is SGHNT, CDR2 YENEEA.

This chain links TRBV29-1 with TRBJ2-7, with D possibly being TRBD1 (7 bases). CDR3 length equals 15 residues. The ends were cut back, 1 base at V and 0 bases at J, with 13 bases in the middle. Germline CDR1 reads SQVTM; CDR2 reads ANQGSEA. The CDR3 is CSVEAEGAGSYEQYF. The DNA for the CDR3 is TGCAGCGTTGAAGCGGAGGGGGCAGGCTCCTACGAGCAGTACTTC.

The table lists this clone with a few counts. This chain connects TRBV5-4 to TRBJ2-7; a possible D gene is TRBD2 (6 bases). This CDR3 spans 15 amino acids. Germline CDR1 SGHNT, CDR2 YYREEE (reference sequence). The ends were cut back, 4 bases at V and 2 bases at J, with 16 bases in the middle. The CDR3 DNA follows: TGTGCCAGCAGCCCCCAGGGAGGTGTTGCCTACGAGCAGTACTTC. It codes for CASSPQGGVAYEQYF.

The V call is TRBV2, the J call TRBJ2-3; maybe TRBD1 (6 bases). CDR3 length: 15 residues. The germline V gene encodes CDR1 SNHLY and CDR2 FYNNEI. The V end was cut by 1 base, the J end by 2 bases, with 10 bases between. The CDR3 protein is CASSEGQGTTDTQYF. For the CDR3, the DNA is TGTGCCAGCAGTGAAGGTCAGGGGACCACAGATACGCAGTATTTT.

V usage is TRBV19 and J usage is TRBJ2-3, with TRBD2 as a possible D gene (6 bases). CDR1 is LNHDA, CDR2 SQIVND, per germline (reference sequence). The ends were cut back, 5 bases at V and 3 bases at J, with 15 bases in the middle. This CDR3 region has 15 residues. CDR3 loop: CASSVDSGGTDTQYF. DNA for the CDR3: TGTGCCAGTAGTGTCGACAGTGGGGGGACAGATACGCAGTATTTT.

The chain links TRBV28 to TRBJ2-4, with 9 bases fitting TRBD1. Germline-derived CDR1 and CDR2 are MDHEN and SYDVKM. The V segment lost 4 bases and the J segment 0 bases; nucleotides outside the gene matches: 10. This CDR3 has 18 residues. CDR3 bases: TGTGCCAGCAGTTCCCAAGGACAGGGGCCTCTAGCCAAAAACATTCAGTACTTC. Amino acids: CASSSQGQGPLAKNIQYF. Full variable domain (missing parts from reference TRBV28 and TRBJ2-4): DVKVTQSSRYLVKRTGEKVFLECVQDMDHENMFWYRQDPGLGLRLIYFSYDVKMKEKGDIPEGYSVSREKKERFSLILESASTNQTSMYLCASSSQGQGPLAKNIQYFGAGTRLSVL.

The CDR3 DNA reads TGTGCCAGCAGTCTCGGGGGCGGGAGTGGCTACACCTTC. It encodes CASSLGGGSGYTF. This rearrangement joins TRBV27 to TRBJ1-2, with D tentatively TRBD1 (6 bases). Looked up from germline, CDR1 is MNHEY and CDR2 is SMNVEV (reference sequence). Trimming took 5 bases from V and 7 from J, leaving 14 bases between them. The CDR3 is 13 amino acids.

CDR3 in amino acids: CASSLGTTTYNEQFF. DNA of the CDR3: TGTGCCAGCAGCCTTGGGACCACCACCTACAATGAGCAGTTCTTC. The chain uses TRBV6-5 and TRBJ2-1; either TRBD1 or TRBD2 may supply D (5 bases each). Per the germline V gene, CDR1 is MNHEY and CDR2 is SVGAGI. Deletions cut 6 bases from V and 2 bases from J, with 14 bases between. This CDR3 comprises 15 residues.